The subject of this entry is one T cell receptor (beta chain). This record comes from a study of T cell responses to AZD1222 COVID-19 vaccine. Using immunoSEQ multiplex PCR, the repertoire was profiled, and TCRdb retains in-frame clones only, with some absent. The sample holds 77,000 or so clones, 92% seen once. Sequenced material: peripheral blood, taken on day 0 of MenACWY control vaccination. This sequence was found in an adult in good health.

This CDR3 reads CSASPLRGASYNSPLHF. Here the CDR3 DNA reads TGCAGTGCTAGTCCCTTGAGGGGGGCGTCCTATAATTCACCCCTCCACTTT. The chain joins TRBV20-1 to TRBJ1-6, with D perhaps matching TRBD1 (6 bases). The CDR3 extends over 17 amino acids. V lost 3 bases and J 1 base, leaving 16 bases between the germline ends. CDR1 is DFQATT, CDR2 SNEGSKA, per germline (reference sequence).